The 32 T cell receptor beta chains presented below share a single source sample, sequenced in a study of identical twins. TCRdb recomputed calls from the 5' RACE reads with MiXCR, one row per CDR3 protein. The repertoire holds about 340,000 distinct CDR3 sequences, with approximately 13% as singletons. These same records also appear under a second study, on yellow fever vaccine responses in identical twins.

Sequencing used CD8+ T cells sorted from blood. The receptors here all came from a woman aged 18-30 years in good health.

This clonotype was seen a handful of times. The chain recombines TRBV6-1 with TRBJ2-3; 9 positions match TRBD2. The ends lost 10 bases at V and 6 bases at J; junction bases unmatched: 14. Germline CDR1 reads MNHNS; CDR2 reads SASEGT. The CDR3 length is 15 residues. In DNA form, the CDR3 reads TGTGCCACCGACGGACTAGCGATGGGACGTGATACGCAGTATTTT. The encoded protein is CATDGLAMGRDTQYF.

The chain has TRBV7-9 and TRBJ2-2, with D unresolved. The CDR3 runs 14 residues. Trimming shortened V by 1 base and J by 3 bases, and 6 bases separated the two germline ends. From germline, CDR1 is SEHNR and CDR2 FQNEAQ (reference sequence). CDR3 sequence: CASSLVADTGELFF. The DNA for the CDR3 is TGTGCCAGCAGCTTAGTGGCAGACACCGGGGAGCTGTTTTTT.

This clonotype was detected only a few times. This sequence joins TRBV29-1 and TRBJ1-2; D is unclear. CDR1 is SQVTM, CDR2 ANQGSEA, per germline. This CDR3 contains 13 residues. V was cut by 7 bases and J by 4 bases, with 16 bases left in between. CDR3 residues: CSATDPAGYGYTF. The CDR3 region has the DNA TGCAGCGCCACGGACCCGGCGGGCTATGGCTACACCTTC.

The J gene is TRBJ2-1, the V gene TRBV20-1; 14 nucleotides agree with TRBD2. CDR3 length equals 15 residues. Unmatched junction bases numbered 9, after V lost 3 bases and J lost 11 bases. Germline assignment: CDR1 DFQATT and CDR2 SNEGSKA (reference sequence). CDR3 in DNA: TGCAGTGCTAGGGGGTCCGGGACTAGCGGGAGTAAGCAGTTCTTC. Residues: CSARGSGTSGSKQFF.

The chain is built from TRBV20-1 and TRBJ2-1; 14 bases align to TRBD2. The CDR3 loop spans 14 amino acids. V shed 6 bases, J shed 7 bases, and the junction held 5 bases outside the gene matches. CDR1 and CDR2 from the germline V gene are DFQATT and SNEGSKA (reference sequence). The CDR3, as DNA: TGCAGTGCCTCCGGGACTAGCGGGGGTAATGAGCAGTTCTTC. It yields the protein CSASGTSGGNEQFF.

The V and J genes are TRBV10-1 and TRBJ2-4; 7 bases align to TRBD1. Trimming cost V 8 bases and J 6 bases; bases outside gene matches: 4. Germline values: CDR1 WNHNN, CDR2 SYGVQD (reference sequence). The CDR3 consists of 12 residues. The CDR3 region is CASCWDRNIQYF. The CDR3 nucleotides are TGCGCCAGCTGCTGGGACAGAAACATTCAGTACTTC.

This clonotype was seen a handful of times. The CDR3 is CASSLASPDDEAFF. The CDR3 nucleotides read TGCGCCAGCAGCTTGGCCTCCCCGGACGACGAAGCTTTCTTT. V and J are TRBV5-1 and TRBJ1-1; the D is unclear. CDR1 and CDR2 (germline): SGHRS, YFSETQ. CDR3 length equals 14 residues. Trimming stripped 0 bases from V and 8 bases from J, with 14 bases between.

In its sample, this clonotype was seen a few times. This chain joins TRBV5-6 and TRBJ1-1, with 8 bases identical to TRBD1. CDR3 size: 13 residues. Trimming took 0 bases from V and 7 from J; bases not matched to a gene: 2. CDR1 is SGHDT, CDR2 YYEEEE, per germline. The CDR3 loop is CASSLAGGDEAFF. For the CDR3, the DNA is TGTGCCAGCAGCTTGGCAGGGGGCGATGAAGCTTTCTTT.

This chain uses TRBV5-1 with TRBJ2-7; tentatively, D is TRBD1 (6 bases). Deletions cut 2 bases from V and 4 bases from J, with 13 bases between. The CDR3 runs 14 residues. The germline V gene encodes CDR1 SGHRS and CDR2 YFSETQ. The CDR3 nucleotides read TGCGCCAGCAGCTTTAGGCAGGGGCTATACGAGCAGTACTTC. Amino acid sequence: CASSFRQGLYEQYF.

This clonotype was seen only a few times. This chain links TRBV6-5 with TRBJ2-7; TRBD1 might be the D (6 bases). Trimming left V 4 bases short and J 3 bases short, with 19 bases between. The CDR3 sequence is 16 residues long. CDR1 is MNHEY, CDR2 SVGAGI, per germline. The CDR3 DNA sequence: TGTGCCAGCAGTTTCTTACCTCAACAGGGATTCTACGAGCAGTACTTC. Translation: CASSFLPQQGFYEQYF.

The chain is built from TRBV20-1 and TRBJ2-1, with D perhaps TRBD1 or TRBD2 (5 bases each). The germline gives CDR1 DFQATT, CDR2 SNEGSKA (reference sequence). This CDR3 comprises 16 residues. V was cut by 3 bases and J by 0 bases, with 15 bases left in between. The CDR3 loop is CSARTLGVSSYNEQFF. The CDR3 DNA sequence: TGCAGTGCTAGGACCTTGGGGGTGAGCTCCTACAATGAGCAGTTCTTC.

This clonotype has more than one count but fewer than ten. The chain links TRBV14 to TRBJ2-7, with unresolved D. CDR1 is SGHDN and CDR2 is FVKESK in the germline V gene. This CDR3 is built from 14 residues. Trimming pared 5 bases from V and 5 bases from J, leaving 16 bases between. CDR3 amino acids: CASSSRLTEDEQYF. In DNA form, the CDR3 reads TGTGCCAGCAGCTCCAGGCTGACTGAGGACGAGCAGTACTTC.

This chain connects TRBV7-9 to TRBJ2-7, with TRBD1 matching over 9 bases. Germline loops: CDR1 SEHNR, CDR2 FQNEAQ (reference sequence). V dropped 6 bases and J dropped 0; count of bases not matched to a gene: 0. This CDR3 comprises 13 residues. The CDR3 region has the DNA TGTGCCAGCAGACAGGGGGCCTCCTACGAGCAGTACTTC. Amino acid sequence: CASRQGASYEQYF.

This clonotype showed up many times. V and J are TRBV10-3 and TRBJ2-7; D may be TRBD2 (6 bases). CDR3 size: 14 residues. Germline assignment: CDR1 ENHRY and CDR2 SYGVKD. V shed 5 bases and J shed 2 bases, with 13 bases lying between them. The CDR3 loop reads CAISPLAKTYEQYF. CDR3 DNA sequence: TGTGCCATCAGTCCGCTAGCGAAAACCTACGAGCAGTACTTC.

V is TRBV24-1 and J is TRBJ2-3; D is unclear. The CDR3 length is 13 residues. The V gene's germline CDR1 is KGHDR and CDR2 SFDVKD. V lost 1 base, J lost 6 bases, and 7 bases lay in between. This chain's CDR3 is CATSDFQEDTQYF. The CDR3 nucleotides are TGTGCCACCAGTGATTTTCAAGAGGATACGCAGTATTTT.

J is TRBJ2-1 and V is TRBV5-1; 15 bases are a match to TRBD2. Germline assignment: CDR1 SGHRS and CDR2 YFSETQ. The CDR3 loop spans 16 amino acids. Losses at the gene ends were 9 bases for V and 2 bases for J; bases not matched to a gene: 6. CDR3: CATKRTSGRAYNEQFF. CDR3 in DNA: TGCGCCACTAAAAGGACTAGCGGGAGGGCCTACAATGAGCAGTTCTTC. Drawing the rest from reference TRBV5-1 and TRBJ2-1, the complete variable domain is KAGVTQTPRYLIKTRGQQVTLSCSPISGHRSVSWYQQTPGQGLQFLFEYFSETQRNKGNFPGRFSGRQFSNSRSEMNVSTLELGDSALYLCATKRTSGRAYNEQFFGPGTRLTVL.

The chain combines TRBV4-1 with TRBJ2-4; 10 bases agree with TRBD1. The germline V gene encodes CDR1 MGHRA and CDR2 YSYEKL. Trimming at V came to 0 bases and at J to 6 bases, leaving 14 bases not matched to a gene. The CDR3 totals 19 residues. The CDR3 DNA reads as TGCGCCAGCAGCCAAGATCTGAGCGTAGGGACAGGGGCTAGAAACATTCAGTACTTC. It is translated as CASSQDLSVGTGARNIQYF.

In nucleotides, the CDR3 is TGTGCCAGCAGCCAAAATATACAGCGGGAGTTCTGGGATACGCAGTATTTT. It yields the protein CASSQNIQREFWDTQYF. V and J are TRBV4-2 and TRBJ2-3; 8 bases are a match to TRBD2. Trimming cost V 2 bases and J 6 bases; bases outside gene matches: 13. CDR3 length equals 17 residues. Germline V gene data show CDR1 as LGHNA and CDR2 as YNFKEQ.

This clonotype has just one count. J is TRBJ2-7 and V is TRBV20-1; TRBD2 aligns across 13 bases. V lost 5 bases, J lost 2 bases, and 3 bases stayed unmatched. This CDR3 region has 14 residues. Germline-derived CDR1 and CDR2 are DFQATT and SNEGSKA (reference sequence). CDR3 protein: CSAWTSGGPYEQYV. DNA of the CDR3: TGCAGTGCTTGGACTAGCGGGGGTCCCTACGAGCAGTACGTC.

The J gene is TRBJ2-7, the V gene TRBV6-4; D is unresolved. Trimming stripped 5 bases from V and 6 bases from J, with 8 bases between. Germline V gene data show CDR1 as MRHNA and CDR2 as SNTAGT. The CDR3 has 11 residues. CDR3 sequence (DNA): TGTGCCAGCAGTACGTTTGGCGAGCAGTACGTC. It is translated as CASSTFGEQYV.

The V and J genes are TRBV28 and TRBJ1-1; weak D call: TRBD1 (5 bases). Germline lookup yields CDR1 MDHEN and CDR2 SYDVKM. The CDR3 is 14 amino acids. With 3 bases removed from V and 4 bases from J, the gap between germline ends came to 12 bases. For the CDR3, the DNA is TGTGCCAGCAGTTTTCCCTCGGGGGGCACTGAAGCTTTCTTT. Translated, it gives CASSFPSGGTEAFF.

The V and J genes are TRBV5-1 and TRBJ2-1; D call uncertain. From germline, CDR1 is SGHRS and CDR2 YFSETQ. Deletions cut 4 bases from V and 7 bases from J, with 18 bases between. The CDR3 consists of 15 residues. The CDR3 sequence: CASSLNEVISNEQFF. DNA for the CDR3: TGCGCCAGCAGCCTAAACGAGGTTATCAGTAATGAGCAGTTCTTC.

This chain uses TRBV20-1 with TRBJ2-7; D not resolved. CDR1 DFQATT and CDR2 SNEGSKA come from the germline V gene (reference sequence). This CDR3 spans 14 amino acids. The ends were cut back, 4 bases at V and 0 bases at J, with 13 bases in the middle. The CDR3 coding sequence is TGCAGTGCTACCAGTTACATGAGCTCCTACGAGCAGTACTTC. It yields the protein CSATSYMSSYEQYF.

In this sample, this clonotype turned up many times. The chain carries TRBV5-5 and TRBJ2-7; D is unclear. Germline CDR1 is SGHKS and CDR2 is YYEKEE (reference sequence). CDR3 size: 15 residues. Trimming took 5 bases from V and 0 from J, leaving 15 bases between them. The CDR3 loop is CASRVYLHLSYEQYF. DNA for the CDR3: TGTGCCAGCAGGGTGTATTTACATCTCTCCTACGAGCAGTACTTC.

The chain joins TRBV7-3 to TRBJ2-1; D uncertain. V lost 6 bases and J lost 2, with 14 bases in between. This CDR3 contains 15 residues. Germline V gene sequence: CDR1 SGHTA, CDR2 FQGTGA. In DNA, the CDR3 is TGTGCCAGCAGGAATGGGATGGAAACCTACAATGAGCAGTTCTTC. Protein product: CASRNGMETYNEQFF.

CDR3 sequence (DNA): TGTGCCAGCAGCTTAGTTCCCGACGGGACGATGGATAATGAGCAGTTCTTC. Protein product: CASSLVPDGTMDNEQFF. The V gene is TRBV7-2, the J gene TRBJ2-1, with D perhaps being TRBD1 or TRBD2 (5 bases each). Trimming left V 1 base short and J 7 bases short, with 20 bases between. The length of the CDR3 is 17 residues. Germline V gene data show CDR1 as SGHTA and CDR2 as FQGNSA.

The sample holds many counts of this clonotype. The chain links TRBV28 to TRBJ1-1, with unresolved D. V was cut by 5 bases and J by 13 bases, with 17 bases left in between. This CDR3 contains 12 residues. Germline V gene data show CDR1 as MDHEN and CDR2 as SYDVKM. DNA for the CDR3: TGTGCCAGCAGTGTCGGTGGGAGGGAGGATTTCTTT. Translated: CASSVGGREDFF.

J is TRBJ2-1 and V is TRBV5-5; tentative D call: TRBD1 (5 bases). Trimming pared 1 base from V and 8 bases from J, leaving 19 bases between. CDR1 and CDR2 (germline): SGHKS, YYEKEE (reference sequence). This CDR3 contains 16 residues. The CDR3 region is CASSLKASEWGDEQFF. The CDR3 bases are TGTGCCAGCAGCTTGAAAGCGTCAGAGTGGGGCGATGAGCAGTTCTTC.

The chain employs TRBV11-2 and TRBJ2-5; 8 nucleotides align to TRBD1. CDR1 is SGHAT, CDR2 FQNNGV, per germline. This CDR3 is 15 amino acids long. Trimming at V came to 5 bases and at J to 0 bases, leaving 5 bases not matched to a gene. The CDR3 spells CASSLWTGNQETQYF. The CDR3 nucleotides read TGTGCCAGCAGCCTCTGGACAGGGAACCAAGAGACCCAGTACTTC.

This chain uses TRBV7-9 with TRBJ2-7, with D maybe TRBD2 (5 bases). Trimming shortened V by 8 bases and J by 6 bases, and 11 bases separated the two germline ends. CDR3 length: 11 amino acids. The germline V gene encodes CDR1 SEHNR and CDR2 FQNEAQ (reference sequence). CDR3 amino acids: CASGGSREQYF. The DNA for the CDR3 is TGTGCCAGCGGAGGCAGCCGCGAGCAGTACTTC.

The chain uses TRBV2 and TRBJ2-3; 7 nucleotides agree with TRBD1. V lost 1 base and J lost 5; bases outside the gene matches: 3. The length of the CDR3 is 14 residues. Germline V gene data show CDR1 as SNHLY and CDR2 as FYNNEI. The CDR3 here is CASSEGQGRDTQYF. The DNA for the CDR3 is TGTGCCAGCAGTGAAGGACAGGGACGAGATACGCAGTATTTT.

This clonotype was observed a handful of times. The rearrangement links TRBV27 to TRBJ1-6; 10 bases are a match to TRBD1. Trimming took 6 bases from V and 1 from J; bases not matched to a gene: 6. The CDR3 runs to 17 residues. CDR1 is MNHEY and CDR2 is SMNVEV in the germline V gene (reference sequence). The CDR3 nucleotides are TGTGCCAGCAGAAGACAGGGGGCTTTGTCCTATAATTCACCCCTCCACTTT. Translation: CASRRQGALSYNSPLHF.